This T cell receptor beta chain was found in a study of blood T cells in healthy people across ages. Overall study results and limits: Bulk PBMC profiling left naive and antigen-experienced comparisons inconclusive.

Comments on this clonotype: Its antigen is still unknown.

Through a sample-barcoded 5' primer and a J-beta primer mix, a second PCR was run for about 6 to 11 cycles. TCRdb called the 5' RACE reads again in MiXCR, with one record for every CDR3 protein. The data contain 800,000 to 900,000 distinct CDR3 sequences, roughly 60% of them seen just once; the ten biggest clones take up 28%. CDR1 is GTSNPN and CDR2 is SVGIG in the germline V gene (reference sequence). J was trimmed by 3 bases and V by 0 bases; bases with no gene match: 4. The CDR3 is 14 residues long. The rearrangement uses TRBV30 and TRBJ2-7, with 8 bases identical to TRBD2. This receptor was taken from a man between 25 and 39 years old in good health. The specimen sequenced was blood. Written as DNA, the CDR3 is TGTGCCTGGAGTGTACCCGGGACTAGCTACGAGCAGTACTTC. Translation: CAWSVPGTSYEQYF.